This TCR beta chain was found in a study of beta chain features in type 1 diabetes. Using CD45RO/CCR7/CD25/CD127/CD95/CD27, CD4+ naive, central memory, regulatory and stem cell-like memory cells were sorted. There are 13 residues in the CDR3. V lost 4 bases, J lost 1 base, and 10 bases lay in between. Germline V gives CDR1 SQVTM, CDR2 ANQGSEA. Investigators reverse transcribed all isolated RNA, so they sequenced expressed TCRB transcripts. The table came from immunoSEQ multiplex PCR; TCRdb's copy has only in-frame clones and leaves some out. Counted here are roughly 400,000 clones, about 16% occurring once; the ten biggest clones make up under 0.02%.

This sequence joins TRBV29-1 and TRBJ1-1; D might be TRBD1 (6 bases). This receptor was identified in a young woman in good health. The specimen sequenced was naive CD4+ T cells from blood. The chain's CDR3 is CSVAGHQNTEAFF. In DNA form, the CDR3 reads TGCAGCGTTGCGGGACACCAGAACACTGAAGCTTTCTTT.